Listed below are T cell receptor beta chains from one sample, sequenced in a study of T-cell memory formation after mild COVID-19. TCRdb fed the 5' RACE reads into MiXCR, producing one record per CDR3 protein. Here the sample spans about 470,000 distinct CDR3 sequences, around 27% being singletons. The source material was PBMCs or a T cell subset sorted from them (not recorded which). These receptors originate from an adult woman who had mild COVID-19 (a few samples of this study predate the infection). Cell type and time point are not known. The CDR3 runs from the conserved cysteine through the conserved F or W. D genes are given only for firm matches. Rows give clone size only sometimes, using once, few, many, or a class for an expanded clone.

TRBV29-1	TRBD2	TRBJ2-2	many	CSVVIAGGSTGELFF	TGCAGCGTTGTAATAGCGGGAGGATCGACCGGGGAGCTGTTTTTT
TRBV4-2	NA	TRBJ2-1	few	CASSQGTLNNEQFF	TGTGCCAGCAGCCAAGGGACTCTCAACAATGAGCAGTTCTTC
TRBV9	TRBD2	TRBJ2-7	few	CASSVAGGYYEQYF	TGTGCCAGCAGCGTAGCGGGAGGATACTACGAGCAGTACTTC
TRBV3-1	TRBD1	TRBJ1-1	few	CASSQDPRQGGFLNTEAFF	TGTGCCAGCAGCCAAGATCCCCGACAGGGAGGTTTTTTGAACACTGAAGCTTTCTTT
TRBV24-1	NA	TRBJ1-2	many	CATSDSGTERYGYTF	TGTGCCACCAGTGATTCCGGGACCGAGCGCTATGGCTACACCTTC
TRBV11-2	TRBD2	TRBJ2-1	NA	CASSLTWRTSTNNEQFF	TGTGCCAGCAGCTTGACCTGGCGGACTAGCACAAACAATGAGCAGTTCTTC
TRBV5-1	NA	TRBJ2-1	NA	CASSPNGQGYNEQFF	TGCGCCAGCAGCCCGAACGGGCAGGGCTACAATGAGCAGTTCTTC
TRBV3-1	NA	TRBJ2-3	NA	CASSPIRTSDTQYF	TGTGCCAGCAGCCCTATAAGGACATCCGATACGCAGTATTTT
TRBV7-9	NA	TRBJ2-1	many	CASSTYGRGELEQFF	TGTGCCAGCAGCACATACGGGAGAGGGGAACTTGAGCAGTTCTTC
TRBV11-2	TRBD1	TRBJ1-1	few	CASSLVFRGQDEAFF	TGTGCCAGCAGCTTAGTATTCAGGGGGCAGGATGAAGCTTTCTTT
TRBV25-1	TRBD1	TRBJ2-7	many	CASSEPGQGVWEQYF	TGTGCCAGCAGTGAACCTGGACAGGGGGTGTGGGAGCAGTACTTC
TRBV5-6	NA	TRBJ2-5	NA	CASSLVGGTQETQYF	TGTGCCAGCAGCTTGGTGGGGGGAACTCAAGAGACCCAGTACTTC
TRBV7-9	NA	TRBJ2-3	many	CASSQGIAVSTDTQYF	TGTGCCAGCAGCCAGGGGATAGCGGTTAGCACAGATACGCAGTATTTT
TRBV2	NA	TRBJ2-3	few	CASSDSADTQYF	TGTGCCAGCAGTGACTCGGCAGATACGCAGTATTTT
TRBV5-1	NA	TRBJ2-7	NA	CASSPRMGGEQYF	TGCGCCAGCAGCCCCCGGATGGGGGGCGAGCAGTACTTC
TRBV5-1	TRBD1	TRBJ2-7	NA	CASSLDRGNAYEQYF	TGCGCCAGCAGCTTGGACAGGGGGAACGCCTACGAGCAGTACTTC
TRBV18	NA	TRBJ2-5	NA	CASSPQAGQTETQYF	TGTGCCAGCTCACCACAGGCGGGACAGACAGAGACCCAGTACTTC